What follows are 28 T cell receptor beta chains derived from one specimen sequenced in a study of CD8+CD57+ T cells in acquired aplastic anemia. The patients chosen for sequencing had shown expansion of CD8+CD57+ cells (detected by flow cytometry). Genomic DNA acted as the template from which TCR beta VDJ combination and CDR3 sequence profiling were carried out. TCRdb reprocessed the reads with MiXCR, giving one entry per CDR3 protein. Among 120,000 or so distinct CDR3 sequences listed, almost 40% were seen once. Sequenced sample: sorted CD4+, CD8+, or CD8+CD57+ T cells (not recorded which) from PBMCs. The receptors were sampled from a human donor with aplastic anemia.

This clonotype was counted many times. This chain joins TRBV4-3 and TRBJ2-7; the D gene is possibly TRBD1 (6 bases). Trimming stripped 0 bases from V and 1 base from J, with 19 bases between. Germline V gene data show CDR1 as LGHNA and CDR2 as YSLEER. The CDR3 has 18 amino acids. The CDR3 reads CASSQEIAGTTDSYEQYF. The CDR3 DNA is TGCGCCAGCAGCCAAGAGATAGCCGGGACAACCGATTCCTACGAGCAGTACTTC.

In regard to this clonotype: This could be a read error, since a much larger clone is one nucleotide away. The conserved phenylalanine or tryptophan is not found at the CDR3 terminus, so this likely reflects a read error. The rearrangement joins TRBV11-1 to TRBJ2-3, with 15 bases aligning to TRBD2. V shed 6 bases, J shed 8 bases, and the junction held 21 bases outside the gene matches. Per germline, CDR1 SGHAT and CDR2 FQDESV (reference sequence). The CDR3 has 20 amino acids. The CDR3 nucleotides read TGTGCCAGCAGTCGGATCCCTTGGACTAGCGGGGGGGCCGGGGCAGCTACGCAGTATCTT. It specifies CASSRIPWTSGGAGAATQYL.

At least ten counts were recorded for this clonotype. The J gene is TRBJ2-1, the V gene TRBV7-3; possible D gene TRBD1, 5 bases. Germline V CDR1 and CDR2: SGHTA, FQGTGA. Trimming took 2 bases from V and 5 from J, leaving 7 bases between them. This CDR3 has 13 amino acids. The CDR3 DNA sequence: TGTGCCAGCAGCTTAGCCAGGGACAATGAGCAGTTCTTC. Translating it yields CASSLARDNEQFF.

The rearrangement links TRBV19 to TRBJ2-1; 12 nucleotides agree with TRBD2. Germline lookup yields CDR1 LNHDA and CDR2 SQIVND (reference sequence). Losses at the gene ends were 6 bases for V and 6 bases for J; bases not matched to a gene: 6. The CDR3 length is 15 residues. The CDR3 DNA is TGTGCCAGTAGCCGAGGACTAGCGGGGCTCAATGAGCAGTTCTTC. Translating it yields CASSRGLAGLNEQFF.

This sequence joins TRBV29-1 and TRBJ2-1; D not resolved. Deletions cut 5 bases from V and 0 bases from J, with 8 bases between. Germline-derived CDR1 and CDR2 are SQVTM and ANQGSEA. CDR3 length: 13 residues. The CDR3 DNA follows: TGCAGCGTTTCCGGCGACTCCTACAATGAGCAGTTCTTC. Translating it yields CSVSGDSYNEQFF.

This clonotype was found many times. The rearrangement uses TRBV7-8 and TRBJ2-1; TRBD1 aligns across 8 bases. The germline CDR1 and CDR2 sequences are SGHVS and FQNEAQ. This CDR3 has 14 amino acids. V shed 5 bases and J 10 bases; nucleotides not matched to a gene: 10. This CDR3 reads CASSAGTGGLEQFF. The CDR3, as DNA: TGTGCCAGCAGCGCCGGGACAGGTGGTCTCGAGCAGTTCTTC. The full variable domain, with the rest looked up from reference TRBV7-8 and TRBJ2-1, is GAGVSQSPRYKVAKRGQDVALRCDPISGHVSLFWYQQALGQGPEFLTYFQNEAQLDKSGLPSDRFFAERPEGSVSTLKIQRTQQEDSAVYLCASSAGTGGLEQFFGPGTRLTVL.

CDR3 nucleotide sequence: TGTGCCAGCAGCTCCCTCACTGAAGCTTTCTTT. Translating gives CASSSLTEAFF. The chain carries TRBV7-6 and TRBJ1-1, with D unresolved. The germline V gene encodes CDR1 SGHVS and CDR2 FNYEAQ. The V end lost 4 bases, the J end lost 4 bases, and 4 bases lay between the germline ends. The CDR3 spans 11 residues.

This clonotype was detected only a few times. The chain carries TRBV25-1 and TRBJ1-1; D remains unclear. The CDR3 is made up of 12 amino acids. Per the germline V gene, CDR1 is MGHDK and CDR2 is SYGVNS. Trimming stripped 4 bases from V and 10 bases from J, with 13 bases between. CDR3 coding DNA: TGTGCCAGCAGTGCATCGGACTTCGGAGCTTTCTTT. It is translated as CASSASDFGAFF. Together with reference TRBV25-1 and TRBJ1-1, the CDR3 gives the full variable domain: EADIYQTPRYLVIGTGKKITLECSQTMGHDKMYWYQQDPGMELHLIHYSYGVNSTEKGDLSSESTVSRIRTEHFPLTLESARPSHTSQYLCASSASDFGAFFGQGTRLTVV.

The chain joins TRBV9 to TRBJ2-1; no reliable D call. V lost 4 bases, J lost 8 bases, and 10 bases lay in between. This CDR3 is built from 12 residues. Germline V gene sequence: CDR1 SGDLS, CDR2 YYNGEE. The CDR3 region has the DNA TGTGCCAGCAGCAGTATAGCAGATGAGCAGTTCTTC. It codes for CASSSIADEQFF. The whole variable domain, filled in from reference TRBV9 and TRBJ2-1, reads DSGVTQTPKHLITATGQRVTLRCSPRSGDLSVYWYQQSLDQGLQFLIQYYNGEERAKGNILERFSAQQFPDLHSELNLSSLELGDSALYFCASSSIADEQFFGPGTRLTVL.

This clonotype was seen many times. The chain combines TRBV6-2 or TRBV6-3 with TRBJ1-6, with 7 bases identical to TRBD1. This CDR3 is built from 17 residues. Trimming cost V 4 bases and J 4 bases; bases outside gene matches: 10. The V gene's germline CDR1 is MNHEY and CDR2 SVGEGT. In nucleotides, the CDR3 is TGTGCCAGCAGTTCACAGCAGGGGGGCCTTTATAATTCACCCCTCCACTTT. Translation: CASSSQQGGLYNSPLHF.

The gene calls are TRBV24-1 and TRBJ1-2; D gene ambiguous. The CDR3 contains 14 residues. The germline V and J ends were trimmed by 4 bases and 2 bases, with 10 bases remaining between them. Germline V gives CDR1 KGHDR, CDR2 SFDVKD. CDR3 amino acids: CATSDRSYNYGYTF. Here the CDR3 DNA reads TGTGCCACCAGTGACCGATCCTACAACTATGGCTACACCTTC.

Note on this clonotype: Because it lacks the conserved phenylalanine or tryptophan at the end, this CDR3 is likely a read error. J is TRBJ1-2 and V is TRBV10-3, with D maybe TRBD1 (5 bases). The CDR3 has 14 amino acids. Trimming shortened V by 3 bases and J by 6 bases, and 14 bases separated the two germline ends. Per germline, CDR1 ENHRY and CDR2 SYGVKD. CDR3 residues: CAISEGRVGNGYTS. CDR3 DNA sequence: TGTGCCATCAGTGAAGGCAGGGTTGGCAATGGCTACACCTCC.

This clonotype has a count of ten or more. This sequence joins TRBV20-1 and TRBJ2-5; the match to TRBD2 covers 8 bases. The CDR3 sequence is 13 residues long. CDR1 is DFQATT and CDR2 is SNEGSKA in the germline V gene (reference sequence). V lost 3 bases to trimming and J lost 4 bases; unmatched junction nucleotides: 4. CDR3 amino acids: CSASGGARETQYF. The CDR3 region has the DNA TGCAGTGCTAGCGGGGGGGCCCGAGAGACCCAGTACTTC.

In this sample, this clonotype turned up a few times. This chain uses TRBV30 with TRBJ1-1; the D gene is possibly TRBD1 (5 bases). Per the germline V gene, CDR1 is GTSNPN and CDR2 is SVGIG (reference sequence). V lost 5 bases and J lost 2, with 9 bases in between. The CDR3 runs 12 residues. The CDR3 here is CAWSDTNTEAFF. In DNA, the CDR3 is TGTGCCTGGTCGGACACTAACACTGAAGCTTTCTTT.

V is TRBV29-1 and J is TRBJ2-3; no clear D gene. V lost 2 bases and J lost 0, with 9 bases in between. The CDR3 loop spans 14 amino acids. Germline CDR1 reads SQVTM; CDR2 reads ANQGSEA. CDR3 nucleotide sequence: TGCAGCGTTGAACCACTTACTAGCACAGATACGCAGTATTTT. It encodes CSVEPLTSTDTQYF.

The V gene is TRBV24-1, the J gene TRBJ2-3, with D possibly TRBD1 on 5 matching bases. This CDR3 is 13 amino acids long. Trimming left V 2 bases short and J 11 bases short, with 13 bases between. The germline V gene encodes CDR1 KGHDR and CDR2 SFDVKD. The CDR3 loop reads CATSDSGYNEQYF. The CDR3 nucleotides read TGTGCCACCAGTGATTCAGGGTACAATGAGCAGTATTTT.

There are many counts of this clonotype. V usage is TRBV2 and J usage is TRBJ2-7; TRBD1 agrees at 9 bases. The CDR3 sequence is 15 residues long. Germline loops: CDR1 SNHLY, CDR2 FYNNEI. Unmatched junction bases numbered 11, after V lost 2 bases and J lost 9 bases. DNA of the CDR3: TGTGCCAGCAGTGAATGGGGACAGGGTACTACGGGGCAGTACTTC. As protein: CASSEWGQGTTGQYF. The full variable domain, completed using reference TRBV2 and TRBJ2-7, is EPEVTQTPSHQVTQMGQEVILRCVPISNHLYFYWYRQILGQKVEFLVSFYNNEISEKSEIFDDQFSVERPDGSNFTLKIRSTKLEDSAMYFCASSEWGQGTTGQYFGPGTRLTVT.

This clonotype showed up many times. V and J are TRBV20-1 and TRBJ2-7; TRBD1 agrees at 10 bases. The germline CDR1 and CDR2 sequences are DFQATT and SNEGSKA (reference sequence). The CDR3 is made up of 12 amino acids. The trim removed 6 bases at V and 3 bases at J, leaving 2 bases unmatched. The CDR3 spells CSADRGDYEQYF. In DNA, the CDR3 is TGCAGTGCGGACAGGGGGGACTACGAGCAGTACTTC.

This clonotype was observed at least ten times. V and J are TRBV6-1 and TRBJ2-7; D may be TRBD1 (6 bases). CDR1 and CDR2 (germline): MNHNS, SASEGT. Between the trimmed V and J ends, which lost 0 bases and 6 bases, there was a span of 6 bases. This CDR3 has 12 residues. In DNA, the CDR3 is TGTGCCAGCAGTGAAGCAGGGGGCGAGCAGTACGTC. It encodes CASSEAGGEQYV.

This clonotype was counted once. The chain carries TRBV19 and TRBJ1-1, with D possibly being TRBD1 (5 bases). This CDR3 is 16 amino acids long. V was trimmed by 8 bases and J by 2 bases, leaving 21 bases between them. CDR1 is LNHDA, CDR2 SQIVND, per germline (reference sequence). CDR3: CASADTIQPRNTEAFF. CDR3 nucleotide sequence: TGTGCCAGTGCGGACACCATCCAGCCCAGAAACACTGAAGCTTTCTTT.

The chain combines TRBV10-3 with TRBJ2-1, with 7 bases lining up with TRBD1. This CDR3 contains 15 residues. The germline gives CDR1 ENHRY, CDR2 SYGVKD. Trimming cost V 9 bases and J 6 bases; bases outside gene matches: 14. CDR3 amino acids: CAISPDRMGPNEQFF. The CDR3 DNA reads as TGTGCCATAAGTCCGGACAGGATGGGACCCAATGAGCAGTTCTTC.

A remark on this clonotype: At one of its ends the junction is not consistent with the germline gene, which may arise from a read error. The rearrangement joins TRBV2 to TRBJ2-5; 11 bases agree with TRBD2. Germline V gene data show CDR1 as SNHLY and CDR2 as FYNNEI. This CDR3 region has 13 residues. The chain's CDR3 is CASSLSGTSGRLF. The CDR3 DNA is TGTGCCAGCAGCCTATCCGGGACTAGCGGAAGACTCTTC.

Worth noting for this clonotype: Being one base from a much bigger clone, this may be a read error. The chain uses TRBV11-2 and TRBJ1-2; D ambiguous. This CDR3 spans 12 amino acids. Germline assignment: CDR1 SGHAT and CDR2 FQNNGV. The chain's CDR3 is CASNHLHPYLNF. The CDR3 DNA reads as TGTGCCAGCAACCACCTCCACCCATACCTCAACTTC.

This clonotype showed up many times. The chain uses TRBV7-2 and TRBJ1-1; D is undetermined. This CDR3 contains 13 residues. CDR1 SGHTA and CDR2 FQGNSA come from the germline V gene. Trimming stripped 1 base from V and 4 bases from J, with 7 bases between. The CDR3 DNA is TGTGCCAGCAGCTTAGGACAACTCACTGAAGCTTTCTTT. This encodes CASSLGQLTEAFF.

This clonotype was seen many times. This chain joins TRBV7-2 and TRBJ1-3, with D hard to call. The germline V gene has CDR1 SGHTA and CDR2 FQGNSA. The CDR3 runs to 14 residues. Trimming shortened V by 3 bases and J by 4 bases, and 10 bases separated the two germline ends. The CDR3 loop is CASSFGWEGNTIYF. In DNA, the CDR3 is TGTGCCAGCAGCTTCGGCTGGGAGGGAAACACCATATATTTT.

This chain uses TRBV7-6 with TRBJ2-1; possible D gene TRBD2, 6 bases. Looked up from germline, CDR1 is SGHVS and CDR2 is FNYEAQ. This CDR3 is built from 16 residues. V was pared by 5 bases and J by 0 bases, with 14 bases between. In nucleotides, the CDR3 is TGTGCCAGCAGCAAGGTGGCGGGAAGCTCCTACAATGAGCAGTTCTTC. Residues: CASSKVAGSSYNEQFF.

This clonotype was recorded only once. Just one base apart from a much larger clone, this may be a read error. V usage is TRBV6-1 and J usage is TRBJ1-2; unclear D gene. Trimming shortened V by 8 bases and J by 6 bases, and 19 bases separated the two germline ends. This CDR3 region has 14 residues. The germline CDR1 and CDR2 sequences are MNHNS and SASEGT. CDR3 in amino acids: CASGTTLITHGYTF. The CDR3 coding sequence is TGTGCCAGCGGAACTACCCTTATAACCCATGGCTACACCTTC.

This clonotype was seen repeatedly, ten times or more. V gene TRBV7-2 combines with J gene TRBJ2-5; D is undetermined. Looked up from germline, CDR1 is SGHTA and CDR2 is FQGNSA. Trimming took 0 bases from V and 2 from J, leaving 7 bases between them. The CDR3 contains 14 residues. CDR3 protein: CASSLAQKQETQYF. The CDR3 DNA sequence: TGTGCCAGCAGCTTAGCCCAAAAACAAGAGACCCAGTACTTC.